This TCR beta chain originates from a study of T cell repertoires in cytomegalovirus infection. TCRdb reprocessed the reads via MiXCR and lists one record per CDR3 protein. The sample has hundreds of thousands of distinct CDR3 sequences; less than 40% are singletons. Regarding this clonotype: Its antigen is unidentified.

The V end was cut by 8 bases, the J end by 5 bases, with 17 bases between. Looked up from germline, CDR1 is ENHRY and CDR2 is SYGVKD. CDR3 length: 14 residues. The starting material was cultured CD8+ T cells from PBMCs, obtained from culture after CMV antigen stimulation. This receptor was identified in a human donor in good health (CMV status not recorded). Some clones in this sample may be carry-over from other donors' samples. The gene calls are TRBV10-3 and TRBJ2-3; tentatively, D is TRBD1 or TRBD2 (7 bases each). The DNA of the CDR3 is TGTGCCATCGGGTTCAGGGGGGGCCTAGATACGCAGTATTTT. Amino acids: CAIGFRGGLDTQYF.